The 31 T cell receptor beta chains listed next were all sequenced from one sample in a study of blood T cell repertoires in COVID-19 (TCRdb year 2020). The library was generated by the immunoSEQ multiplex PCR assay. TCRdb re-hosts the immuneACCESS table, in-frame sequences only. Its copies lack some clones; in the studies checked, an unresolved V gene accounts for under half of them, and the cause for the rest is not known. The sample yields 200,000 to 250,000 clones; 80% to 95% were counted once. Over 0.8% of the sample is in the top ten clones. The sample consisted of peripheral blood. The receptors here all came from a man aged 30-40 years with COVID-19, enrolled during active disease.

The rearrangement links TRBV6-1 to TRBJ1-2, with TRBD1 matching over 8 bases. V lost 2 bases to trimming and J lost 4 bases; unmatched junction nucleotides: 6. The CDR3 totals 15 residues. Germline V gene lookup returns CDR1 MNHNS and CDR2 SASEGT. The chain's CDR3 is CASSERTGSIYGYTF. CDR3 sequence (DNA): TGTGCCAGCAGTGAAAGGACAGGGAGCATCTATGGCTACACCTTC.

This chain joins TRBV3-1 (or the pseudogene TRBV3-2) and TRBJ2-7; a possible D gene is TRBD2 (6 bases). The V and J ends lost 2 bases and 5 bases respectively, with 16 bases between them. The CDR3 is 15 residues long. Per the germline V gene, CDR1 is LGHDT and CDR2 is YNNKEL (reference sequence). CDR3 amino acids: CASSQLLRGRHEQYF. As DNA, the CDR3 is TGTGCCAGCAGCCAACTTCTCCGGGGGAGGCACGAGCAGTACTTC.

The chain recombines TRBV3-1 (or the pseudogene TRBV3-2) with TRBJ1-6; D not resolved. Per germline, CDR1 LGHDT and CDR2 YNNKEL (reference sequence). The CDR3 spans 15 residues. The V and J ends lost 6 bases and 3 bases respectively, with 12 bases between them. DNA of the CDR3: TGTGCCAGCAGTACTACACATGGCTATAATTCACCCCTCCACTTT. This translates into CASSTTHGYNSPLHF.

The CDR3 is CASSRGTGSADTQYF. The CDR3 bases are TGTGCCAGCAGCCGGGGGACAGGGAGCGCAGATACGCAGTATTTT. The chain is built from TRBV5-4 and TRBJ2-3; 9 nucleotides line up with TRBD1. The CDR3 contains 15 residues. The V gene end was trimmed by 4 bases and the J gene end by 4 bases; junction bases not matched to a gene: 7. Germline CDR1 and CDR2: SGHNT and YYREEE (reference sequence). The entire variable domain, with the rest obtained from reference TRBV5-4 and TRBJ2-3, is as follows: ETGVTQSPTHLIKTRGQQVTLRCSSQSGHNTVSWYQQALGQGPQFIFQYYREEENGRGNFPPRFSGLQFPNYSSELNVNALELDDSALYLCASSRGTGSADTQYFGPGTRLTVL.

This chain links TRBV30 with TRBJ2-7, with D possibly matching TRBD1 (6 bases). V was trimmed by 8 bases and J by 3 bases, leaving 20 bases between them. The CDR3 has 14 amino acids. Germline V lookup: CDR1 GTSNPN, CDR2 SVGIG (reference sequence). This CDR3 is CARNSDSSLYEQYF. The CDR3 DNA reads as TGTGCCCGTAATTCGGACAGCTCCCTCTACGAGCAGTACTTC.

The V call is TRBV5-6, the J call TRBJ1-2, with TRBD1 identical over 10 bases. J was trimmed by 3 bases and V by 4 bases; bases with no gene match: 6. CDR3 size: 15 residues. Germline values: CDR1 SGHDT, CDR2 YYEEEE. CDR3 nucleotide sequence: TGTGCCAGCAGCAGAAGACAGGGGGCTTACTATGGCTACACCTTC. Translation: CASSRRQGAYYGYTF.

V is TRBV27 and J is TRBJ2-3; D is possibly TRBD1 (5 bases). The CDR3 is 15 amino acids. V was trimmed by 7 bases and J by 4 bases, leaving 18 bases between them. Germline CDR1 and CDR2: MNHEY and SMNVEV (reference sequence). This CDR3 is CASTTNLAGPDTQYF. The CDR3 coding sequence is TGTGCCAGCACCACGAATCTGGCAGGGCCAGATACGCAGTATTTT.

The count of this clone is one. Written as DNA, the CDR3 is TGTGCCTGGACTCCCTCTACCGGGACAGCAACTCGGGCTAACTATGGCTACACCTTC. Residues: CAWTPSTGTATRANYGYTF. The rearrangement links TRBV30 to TRBJ1-2; 7 bases agree with TRBD1. With 4 bases clipped from V and 0 bases from J, the junction kept 20 bases outside the gene matches. CDR3 length equals 19 residues. The V gene's germline CDR1 is GTSNPN and CDR2 SVGIG (reference sequence).

This chain uses TRBV27 with TRBJ2-3, with 9 bases identical to TRBD2. The CDR3 is 17 amino acids. The V segment lost 2 bases and the J segment 2 bases; nucleotides outside the gene matches: 8. Germline-derived CDR1 and CDR2 are MNHEY and SMNVEV (reference sequence). This CDR3 is CASSLLRLAESTDTQYF. DNA of the CDR3: TGTGCCAGCAGTTTACTCCGACTAGCGGAGTCCACAGATACGCAGTATTTT.

The chain carries TRBV21-1 and TRBJ2-3; TRBD2 was called by the table and not checked on the DNA. TRBV21-1 is labeled a pseudogene. The CDR3 contains 18 residues. In DNA form, the CDR3 reads TGTGCCAGCAGCAAAGAAAGTTCTAGCGGGGGTACAGGTGATACGCAGTATTTT. Amino acids: CASSKESSSGGTGDTQYF.

The chain has TRBV5-1 and TRBJ1-6; D may be TRBD1 (6 bases). The CDR3 spans 16 residues. Trimming left V 0 bases short and J 6 bases short, with 13 bases between. CDR1 SGHRS and CDR2 YFSETQ come from the germline V gene. CDR3 loop: CASSLVQGITNSPLHF. CDR3 coding DNA: TGCGCCAGCAGCTTGGTTCAGGGGATTACTAATTCACCCCTCCACTTT.

This sequence joins TRBV5-4 and TRBJ1-2, with 7 bases matching TRBD1. Germline trimming cut 4 bases from V and 4 bases from J; bases unmatched to any gene: 4. Germline V gives CDR1 SGHNT, CDR2 YYREEE (reference sequence). The CDR3 runs to 13 residues. This CDR3 is CASSQGQAYGYTF. The CDR3 coding sequence is TGTGCCAGCAGCCAAGGACAGGCCTATGGCTACACCTTC. The whole variable domain, remainder taken from reference TRBV5-4 and TRBJ1-2, is ETGVTQSPTHLIKTRGQQVTLRCSSQSGHNTVSWYQQALGQGPQFIFQYYREEENGRGNFPPRFSGLQFPNYSSELNVNALELDDSALYLCASSQGQAYGYTFGSGTRLTVV.

The rearrangement joins TRBV27 to TRBJ2-7, with TRBD1 identical over 7 bases. Germline CDR1 MNHEY, CDR2 SMNVEV (reference sequence). The CDR3 loop spans 14 amino acids. V dropped 3 bases and J dropped 3; count of bases not matched to a gene: 5. The CDR3 loop is CASSFHRDSYEQYF. In DNA form, the CDR3 reads TGTGCCAGCAGTTTCCACAGGGACAGCTACGAGCAGTACTTC.

CDR3 nucleotides: TGTGCCAGCAGCTTTTCAGGGGAGAGTTCGGCTTTCTTT. This translates into CASSFSGESSAFF. The chain links TRBV7-9 to TRBJ1-1; maybe TRBD1 (6 bases). V lost 3 bases and J 11 bases, leaving 16 bases between the germline ends. CDR3 length: 13 residues. Germline CDR1 is SEHNR and CDR2 is FQNEAQ (reference sequence). The complete variable domain, with remaining parts taken from reference TRBV7-9 and TRBJ1-1, reads DTGVSQNPRHKITKRGQNVTFRCDPISEHNRLYWYRQTLGQGPEFLTYFQNEAQLEKSRLLSDRFSAERPKGSFSTLEIQRTEQGDSAMYLCASSFSGESSAFFGQGTRLTVV.

The chain carries TRBV10-3 and TRBJ1-3; TRBD1 aligns across 8 bases. CDR3 size: 18 residues. Germline V lookup: CDR1 ENHRY, CDR2 SYGVKD. With 5 bases clipped from V and 0 bases from J, the junction kept 12 bases outside the gene matches. In nucleotides, the CDR3 is TGTGCCATCAGTAAGAGTACGGGACAGGTCTTCTCTGGAAACACCATATATTTT. Its translation: CAISKSTGQVFSGNTIYF.

The J gene is TRBJ1-2, the V gene TRBV7-9; D is ambiguous. The CDR3 has 13 residues. The V and J ends lost 5 bases and 8 bases respectively, with 15 bases between them. From germline, CDR1 is SEHNR and CDR2 FQNEAQ (reference sequence). The DNA for the CDR3 is TGTGCCAGCAGCCCGTGGGCCCTCCGGGGCTACACCTTC. It yields the protein CASSPWALRGYTF.

The rearrangement joins TRBV19 to TRBJ1-4; no clear D. The V end was cut by 5 bases, the J end by 0 bases, with 10 bases between. The CDR3 runs 15 residues. From germline, CDR1 is LNHDA and CDR2 SQIVND (reference sequence). CDR3 sequence (DNA): TGTGCCAGTAGTGTATACAGTGCAACTAATGAAAAACTGTTTTTT. This codes for CASSVYSATNEKLFF.

Only one count was recorded for this clone. The chain uses TRBV30 and TRBJ1-2; no definite D call. V was clipped by 0 bases and J by 5 bases, with 7 bases between them. From germline, CDR1 is GTSNPN and CDR2 SVGIG (reference sequence). The CDR3 has 12 residues. DNA of the CDR3: TGTGCCTGGAGTGTACGCAGTTATGGCTACACCTTC. This translates into CAWSVRSYGYTF. The entire variable domain, with the rest obtained from reference TRBV30 and TRBJ1-2, is as follows: SQTIHQWPATLVQPVGSPLSLECTVEGTSNPNLYWYRQAAGRGLQLLFYSVGIGQISSEVPQNLSASRPQDRQFILSSKKLLLSDSGFYLCAWSVRSYGYTFGSGTRLTVV.

The chain is built from TRBV7-2 and TRBJ1-2; D gene unclear. Between the trimmed V and J ends, which lost 2 bases and 3 bases, there was a span of 10 bases. Germline V CDR1 and CDR2: SGHTA, FQGNSA. This CDR3 spans 14 amino acids. This chain's CDR3 is CASSLSRRDYGYTF. The CDR3 nucleotides are TGTGCCAGCAGCTTATCTCGTCGAGACTATGGCTACACCTTC.

This clone was seen only a few times. V usage is TRBV19 and J usage is TRBJ1-5; D gene uncertain. Germline CDR1 LNHDA, CDR2 SQIVND (reference sequence). CDR3 size: 14 residues. The V and J ends lost 6 bases and 7 bases respectively, with 16 bases between them. In nucleotides, the CDR3 is TGTGCCAGTAGCTTCCGGGAAAGGAGGCAGCCCCAGCATTTT. Translation gives CASSFRERRQPQHF.

The rearrangement links TRBV12-5 to TRBJ2-3; D is perhaps TRBD2 (5 bases). Germline-derived CDR1 and CDR2 are LGHNT and FRNRAP. The germline V and J ends were trimmed by 0 bases and 1 base, with 8 bases remaining between them. The CDR3 is 15 amino acids. DNA of the CDR3: TGTGCTAGTGGTTTGGTAATCGGGGGCACAGATACGCAGTATTTT. This codes for CASGLVIGGTDTQYF.

This rearrangement joins TRBV5-7 to TRBJ2-7; D perhaps matches TRBD1 (5 bases). TRBV5-7 is designated an ORF whose function remains uncertain. Trimming left V 3 bases short and J 0 bases short, with 13 bases between. The length of the CDR3 is 15 residues. CDR3 nucleotide sequence: TGTGCCAGCAGCTGGACACGAAACTCCTCCTACGAGCAGTACTTC. As protein: CASSWTRNSSYEQYF.

This chain uses TRBV23-1 with TRBJ1-2; the match to TRBD1 covers 8 bases. TRBV23-1 is known as an ORF, though its function is uncertain. Losses at the gene ends were 3 bases for V and 4 bases for J; bases not matched to a gene: 7. The CDR3 consists of 15 residues. The CDR3: CASSHPGTGFYGYTF. The CDR3 coding sequence is TGCGCCAGCAGTCACCCCGGGACAGGTTTCTATGGCTACACCTTC.

V usage is TRBV28 and J usage is TRBJ2-7; TRBD1 is a possible D gene (6 bases). The CDR3 contains 13 residues. Germline values: CDR1 MDHEN, CDR2 SYDVKM. Trimming took 11 bases from V and 5 from J, leaving 19 bases between them. The CDR3 nucleotides read TGTGCCGCGACTAACAGGGAGACGCACGAGCAGTACTTC. Protein sequence: CAATNRETHEQYF.

The gene calls are TRBV10-2 and TRBJ1-1; 7 bases are shared with TRBD1. Germline assignment: CDR1 WSHSY and CDR2 SAAADI. The CDR3 covers 13 residues. V lost 7 bases, J lost 5 bases, and 7 bases stayed unmatched. The CDR3 DNA reads TGCGCCAGCACCGACAGGGTCGGAACTGAAGCTTTCTTT. Its translation is CASTDRVGTEAFF.

DNA for the CDR3: TGTGCCAGCAGTTTACAGGACAGTGATCAGCCCCAGCATTTT. Protein: CASSLQDSDQPQHF. The chain carries TRBV6-6 and TRBJ1-5, with D tentatively TRBD1 (6 bases). Germline CDR1 and CDR2: MNHNY and SVGAGI (reference sequence). This CDR3 contains 14 residues. V lost 4 bases and J lost 5, with 12 bases in between.

This chain connects TRBV13 to TRBJ1-3; maybe TRBD1 (5 bases). The CDR3 totals 17 residues. The germline V and J ends were trimmed by 0 bases and 6 bases, with 18 bases remaining between them. Germline V lookup: CDR1 PRHDT, CDR2 FYEKMQ (reference sequence). The CDR3 DNA reads TGTGCCAGCAGCTTAGGCCCACGGAGGGGATCAGCAAACACCATATATTTT. Translated, it gives CASSLGPRRGSANTIYF.

This clone has only one observation. CDR3 sequence reads: CASSLGWGQGVQPQHF. CDR3 DNA: TGTGCCAGCAGCTTGGGTTGGGGGCAGGGTGTTCAGCCCCAGCATTTT. This chain links TRBV7-2 with TRBJ1-5; D is possibly TRBD1 (6 bases). Per germline, CDR1 SGHTA and CDR2 FQGNSA. The V gene lost 3 bases and the J gene lost 6 bases, with 18 bases spanning the gap. The CDR3 is 16 residues long. Variable domain in full (rest from reference TRBV7-2 and TRBJ1-5): GAGVSQSPSNKVTEKGKDVELRCDPISGHTALYWYRQSLGQGLEFLIYFQGNSAPDKSGLPSDRFSAERTGGSVSTLTIQRTQQEDSAVYLCASSLGWGQGVQPQHFGDGTRLSIL.

V is TRBV5-1 and J is TRBJ1-2; D may be TRBD1 (5 bases). There are 13 residues in the CDR3. V was trimmed by 7 bases and J by 2 bases, leaving 12 bases between them. Germline V gene data show CDR1 as SGHRS and CDR2 as YFSETQ. The CDR3 loop reads CASGRDLNYGYTF. As DNA, the CDR3 is TGCGCCAGCGGCAGGGATTTGAACTATGGCTACACCTTC.

This chain uses TRBV2 with TRBJ2-3, with D tentatively TRBD1 (6 bases). Germline-derived CDR1 and CDR2 are SNHLY and FYNNEI. The CDR3 sequence is 13 residues long. Trimming took 6 bases from V and 4 from J, leaving 11 bases between them. The CDR3 coding sequence is TGTGCCAGCAGCCAGGGGTGGGCAGATACGCAGTATTTT. Residues: CASSQGWADTQYF.

The rearrangement joins TRBV12-3 or TRBV12-4 to TRBJ1-6; tentative D call: TRBD1 (5 bases). Trimming took 4 bases from V and 6 from J, leaving 7 bases between them. This CDR3 spans 13 amino acids. In DNA form, the CDR3 reads TGTGCCAGCAGTTCTCAGGGTAATTCACCCCTCCACTTT. Translated, it gives CASSSQGNSPLHF.